This is a list of T cell receptor beta chains from one sample in a study of T cell repertoires in cytomegalovirus infection. TCRdb reprocessed the reads with MiXCR, giving one entry per CDR3 protein. The sample lists around 300,000 distinct CDR3 sequences, 20% to 30% occurring once. Sequencing input: PBMCs. The receptors were gathered from a human donor in good health (CMV status not recorded). Some clones in this sample may be carry-over from other donors' samples. The CDR3 runs from the conserved cysteine through the conserved F or W. Each record gives: V gene, J gene, D gene, clone size, CDR3 protein, CDR3 DNA. A D gene is named only where the DNA matches it firmly. Where a row states a size, it is once, few, many or the class of an expanded clone; other rows omit it.

TRBV11-2	TRBJ2-7	TRBD1	many	CASSWDRDYEQYF	TGTGCCAGCAGCTGGGACAGGGACTACGAGCAGTACTTC
TRBV2	TRBJ1-6	TRBD1	once	CASSTGQGDSPLHF	TGTGCCAGCAGCACGGGACAGGGTGATTCACCCCTCCACTTT
TRBV12-3/TRBV12-4	TRBJ1-1	NA	NA	CASSLPGHPRDTEAFF	TGTGCCAGCAGTCTACCGGGACACCCCAGGGACACTGAAGCTTTCTTT
TRBV28	TRBJ2-1	TRBD2	NA	CASSPSGGSVYEQFF	TGTGCCAGCAGTCCTAGCGGCGGGTCGGTGTATGAGCAGTTCTTC
TRBV11-2	TRBJ2-3	TRBD1	many	CASSLGGQGTDTQYF	TGTGCCAGCAGCTTAGGGGGACAGGGTACAGATACGCAGTATTTT
TRBV20-1	TRBJ2-1	NA	few	CSARDTWRGYGNEQFF	TGCAGTGCTAGAGATACCTGGCGGGGATATGGCAATGAGCAGTTCTTC
TRBV5-6	TRBJ1-1	NA	NA	CASSLVRLNTEAFF	TGTGCCAGCAGCTTGGTGAGGCTGAACACTGAAGCTTTCTTT
TRBV7-2	TRBJ1-2	NA	many	CASSLTTAAYGYTF	TGTGCCAGCAGCTTGACCACAGCTGCCTATGGCTACACCTTC
TRBV28	TRBJ1-3	NA	NA	CARPGRAFGNTIYF	TGTGCCCGCCCTGGACGGGCCTTCGGAAACACCATATATTTT
TRBV29-1	TRBJ2-2	TRBD2	few	CSPPCGRGNNTGELFF	TGCAGCCCCCCCTGTGGGAGGGGAAACAACACCGGGGAGCTGTTTTTT
TRBV2	TRBJ2-1	TRBD2	NA	CASYGTSRSYNEQFF	TGTGCCAGCTATGGGACTAGTAGATCCTACAATGAGCAGTTCTTC
TRBV28	TRBJ2-7	NA	NA	CASRGGRVYEQYF	TGTGCCAGCAGGGGAGGCAGGGTCTACGAGCAGTACTTC
TRBV11-2	TRBJ2-1	NA	NA	CASSLTRTPTNEQFF	TGTGCCAGCAGCCTCACCCGGACCCCGACCAATGAGCAGTTCTTC
TRBV7-3	TRBJ2-6	TRBD1	few	CATRTGDHSGANVLTF	TGTGCCACAAGGACAGGGGACCACTCTGGGGCCAACGTCCTGACTTTC
TRBV6-8	TRBJ2-4	TRBD1	NA	CASRDSVAKNIQYF	TGTGCCAGCCGGGACAGCGTAGCCAAAAACATTCAGTACTTC
TRBV12-3/TRBV12-4	TRBJ2-5	NA	few	CASRGRMGYSETQYF	TGTGCCAGCCGTGGTAGGATGGGGTATTCGGAGACCCAGTACTTC
TRBV10-1	TRBJ1-6	NA	NA	CASRDTGNSPLHF	TGCGCCAGCAGGGACACAGGGAATTCACCCCTCCACTTT
TRBV7-3	TRBJ2-3	NA	many	CASRARDREAQYF	TGTGCCAGCAGGGCCCGGGACCGGGAAGCGCAGTATTTT
TRBV19	TRBJ2-7	TRBD1	NA	CASSIRTGESNEQYF	TGTGCCAGTAGTATTCGGACAGGCGAATCCAACGAGCAGTACTTC
TRBV7-2	TRBJ1-2	NA	many	CASSPGGGGSYGYTF	TGTGCCAGCAGCCCGGGGGGGGGCGGCTCCTATGGCTACACCTTC
TRBV7-9	TRBJ2-7	NA	few	CASSHRDGYEQYF	TGTGCCAGCAGCCACCGGGACGGCTACGAGCAGTACTTC
TRBV18	TRBJ2-5	NA	few	CASSPSNQETQYF	TGTGCCAGCTCACCCAGCAACCAAGAGACCCAGTACTTC
TRBV28	TRBJ2-7	TRBD2	NA	CASSAGGPSEQYF	TGTGCCAGCAGTGCGGGGGGGCCAAGCGAGCAGTACTTC
TRBV15	TRBJ1-4	NA	few	CATSRDWQTNEKLFF	TGTGCCACCAGCAGAGATTGGCAAACTAATGAAAAACTGTTTTTT
TRBV28	TRBJ2-5	TRBD1	NA	CASSGTGVGQETQYF	TGTGCCAGCAGCGGGACAGGGGTCGGCCAAGAGACCCAGTACTTC
TRBV24-1	TRBJ2-5	NA	few	CATSDLQGPQETQYF	TGTGCCACCAGTGACCTTCAGGGTCCCCAAGAGACCCAGTACTTC
TRBV28	TRBJ1-6	NA	many	CASSFVGGHNSPLHF	TGTGCCAGCAGTTTTGTCGGGGGGCATAATTCACCCCTCCACTTT
TRBV7-2	TRBJ2-3	NA	NA	CASSSRAGGASTDTQYF	TGTGCCAGCAGCTCAAGGGCGGGTGGGGCTAGCACAGATACGCAGTATTTT
TRBV28	TRBJ2-1	TRBD2	NA	CASSPGLAGGPEQFF	TGTGCCAGCAGCCCGGGACTAGCGGGGGGCCCTGAGCAGTTCTTC
TRBV20-1	TRBJ2-3	NA	NA	CSLDRGITDTQYF	TGCAGTCTGGATCGGGGAATCACAGATACGCAGTATTTT
TRBV20-1	TRBJ2-5	TRBD2	few	CSAIVIGGGSEWETQYF	TGCAGTGCCATCGTAATAGGAGGCGGGAGTGAGTGGGAGACCCAGTACTTC
TRBV7-9	TRBJ1-4	NA	few	CASSPREEKLFF	TGTGCCAGCAGCCCCCGGGAGGAAAAACTGTTTTTT
TRBV7-6	TRBJ2-7	TRBD2	few	CASSYLGTSSYEQYF	TGTGCCAGCAGTTACCTTGGGACTAGCAGCTACGAGCAGTACTTC
TRBV11-3	TRBJ2-2	NA	many	CASSYRTPQGTGELFF	TGTGCCAGCAGCTACCGGACCCCCCAGGGCACCGGGGAGCTGTTTTTT
TRBV7-2	TRBJ1-1	NA	NA	CASSLAVRSYTEAFF	TGTGCCAGCAGCTTAGCGGTCAGGAGTTACACTGAAGCTTTCTTT
TRBV11-2	TRBJ2-3	TRBD2	NA	CASSFGLAGGVPDTQYF	TGTGCCAGCAGCTTCGGACTAGCGGGAGGGGTCCCAGATACGCAGTATTTT
TRBV6-1	TRBJ2-1	TRBD2	many	CASSPSGAVPSYNEQFF	TGTGCCAGCAGTCCTAGCGGAGCGGTCCCATCCTACAATGAGCAGTTCTTC
TRBV12-3/TRBV12-4	TRBJ2-3	NA	NA	CASRPRRPAADTQYF	TGTGCCAGCAGACCTAGGAGACCGGCCGCAGATACGCAGTATTTT
TRBV7-9	TRBJ2-7	NA	many	CASSFAPPDEQYF	TGTGCCAGCAGCTTTGCTCCGCCCGACGAGCAGTACTTC
TRBV7-2	TRBJ2-5	NA	many	CASSRGSQETQYF	TGTGCCAGCAGCCGGGGGAGCCAAGAGACCCAGTACTTC
TRBV20-1	TRBJ1-2	TRBD1	few	CSARETGGSDYGYTF	TGCAGTGCTAGAGAGACAGGGGGCAGTGACTATGGCTACACCTTC
TRBV23-1	TRBJ1-5	TRBD1	NA	CASSQSRGKYNQPQHF	TGCGCCAGCAGTCAATCCAGGGGGAAGTACAATCAGCCCCAGCATTTT
TRBV29-1	TRBJ1-4	TRBD1	few	CSGAGGTNEKLFF	TGCAGCGGTGCAGGGGGAACTAATGAAAAACTGTTTTTT
TRBV2	TRBJ2-1	NA	few	CASSPSRDSYNEQFF	TGTGCCAGCAGTCCTTCTAGGGACTCCTACAATGAGCAGTTCTTC
TRBV7-2	TRBJ2-1	NA	few	CASNPRSGWLNEQFF	TGTGCCAGCAACCCCCGGAGCGGGTGGTTGAATGAGCAGTTCTTC
TRBV7-2	TRBJ2-7	TRBD1	NA	CASRYIIDRVVLYEQYF	TGTGCCAGCCGCTACATAATTGACAGGGTCGTACTCTACGAGCAGTACTTC
TRBV5-1	TRBJ1-4	NA	NA	CASSSGEEAEKLFF	TGCGCCAGCAGTTCGGGGGAGGAGGCAGAAAAACTGTTTTTT
TRBV28	TRBJ2-5	TRBD2	few	CASSLSSGSLKTQYF	TGTGCCAGCAGTTTATCTAGCGGGAGTTTGAAGACCCAGTACTTC